These 15 T cell receptor beta chains originate from one sample sequenced in a study of T cell changes during pregnancy in multiple sclerosis. Sequenced by immunoSEQ multiplex PCR; TCRdb stores in-frame clones only, minus some. This table has 70,000 to 90,000 clones, roughly 91% appearing once. The sequencing used peripheral blood, collected in the first trimester of pregnancy. The receptors here all came from a female donor with multiple sclerosis, enrolled in a pregnancy study.

This chain joins TRBV29-1 and TRBJ1-2, with 7 bases that match TRBD1. Germline V CDR1 and CDR2: SQVTM, ANQGSEA. The CDR3 covers 15 residues. With 8 bases clipped from V and 4 bases from J, the junction kept 16 bases outside the gene matches. The CDR3 sequence: CSLRAPTGLGYGYTF. CDR3 DNA: TGCAGCTTGCGGGCGCCGACAGGGTTGGGCTATGGCTACACCTTC.

The chain uses TRBV9 and TRBJ1-3; perhaps TRBD1 as D (5 bases). CDR1 and CDR2 from the germline V gene are SGDLS and YYNGEE. The CDR3 is 17 amino acids. V shed 0 bases and J shed 0 bases, with 13 bases lying between them. This chain's CDR3 is CASSVAGQGLSGNTIYF. CDR3 DNA: TGTGCCAGCAGCGTAGCAGGGCAGGGCCTCTCTGGAAACACCATATATTTT. The entire variable domain, with the rest obtained from reference TRBV9 and TRBJ1-3, is as follows: DSGVTQTPKHLITATGQRVTLRCSPRSGDLSVYWYQQSLDQGLQFLIQYYNGEERAKGNILERFSAQQFPDLHSELNLSSLELGDSALYFCASSVAGQGLSGNTIYFGEGSWLTVV.

The chain is built from TRBV7-7 and TRBJ2-5; D is uncertain. This CDR3 is 14 amino acids long. Germline CDR1 and CDR2: SSHAT and FNYEAQ (reference sequence). V was shortened by 5 bases and J by 1 base, with 11 bases between the two germline ends. CDR3 amino acids: CASSHASGQETQYF. The CDR3, as DNA: TGTGCCAGCAGCCACGCCTCCGGCCAAGAGACCCAGTACTTC.

About this clone: The junction departs from the called germline gene at one end, perhaps through a read error. V usage is TRBV7-9 and J usage is TRBJ2-7; D possibly corresponds to TRBD2 (5 bases). The CDR3 totals 11 residues. Germline loops: CDR1 SEHNR, CDR2 FQNEAQ (reference sequence). The CDR3 bases are TGTGCCAGCAGCTTAGGGACTCCTCAAGACTTC. This gives the protein CASSLGTPQDF.

This clone has a single count. This chain connects TRBV4-1 to TRBJ2-7, with D hard to call. Trimming left V 0 bases short and J 12 bases short, with 18 bases between. Germline CDR1 and CDR2: MGHRA and YSYEKL. The CDR3 length is 14 residues. CDR3 coding DNA: TGCGCCAGCAGCCAAGACTCCATTACAGCCCCAGGGTACTTC. Its translation is CASSQDSITAPGYF.

This chain joins TRBV5-1 and TRBJ2-3; TRBD2 agrees at 10 bases. The CDR3 consists of 16 residues. V lost 0 bases to trimming and J lost 6 bases; unmatched junction nucleotides: 7. Germline V gene data show CDR1 as SGHRS and CDR2 as YFSETQ. The CDR3: CASSLGLAGVVDTQYF. The CDR3 bases are TGCGCCAGCAGCTTGGGCCTAGCGGGAGTGGTGGATACGCAGTATTTT.

This chain joins TRBV19 and TRBJ1-2; TRBD1 is a possible D gene (5 bases). The V gene's germline CDR1 is LNHDA and CDR2 SQIVND (reference sequence). This CDR3 comprises 18 residues. Trimming removed 8 bases from V and 8 bases from J, with 33 bases in between. As DNA, the CDR3 is TGTGCCAGTTCGGCAACCTGGGGCCTCAAAAACTTCTACGAGGGCTACACCTTC. Protein: CASSATWGLKNFYEGYTF.

The chain's CDR3 is CASNRGGPYEQYF. In nucleotides, the CDR3 is TGTGCCTCGAATCGGGGGGGACCCTACGAGCAGTACTTC. V usage is TRBV19 and J usage is TRBJ2-7, with 8 positions matching TRBD2. Trimming cost V 11 bases and J 2 bases; bases outside gene matches: 8. The CDR3 has 13 residues. Germline V gives CDR1 LNHDA, CDR2 SQIVND (reference sequence).

This clone was seen only a few times. The chain carries TRBV2 and TRBJ1-6; the D gene is possibly TRBD1 (5 bases). The length of the CDR3 is 11 residues. Trimming pared 6 bases from V and 11 bases from J, leaving 8 bases between. Germline-derived CDR1 and CDR2 are SNHLY and FYNNEI. The CDR3 DNA follows: TGTGCCAGCAGCAGGGTTACACCCCTCCACTTT. This translates into CASSRVTPLHF.

J is TRBJ1-5 and V is TRBV25-1; 9 nucleotides align to TRBD1. V trimming: 5 bases; J trimming: 4 bases; junction bases outside the gene matches: 3. The CDR3 covers 14 residues. Germline V lookup: CDR1 MGHDK, CDR2 SYGVNS. In DNA, the CDR3 is TGTGCCAGCAGTTTCGGACAGGGGAATCAGCCCCAGCATTTT. Translation gives CASSFGQGNQPQHF.

The rearrangement uses TRBV10-3 and TRBJ1-5; weak D call: TRBD1 (5 bases). The CDR3 spans 12 residues. Deletions cut 8 bases from V and 8 bases from J, with 13 bases between. The V gene's germline CDR1 is ENHRY and CDR2 SYGVKD. CDR3 in amino acids: CAIRSGQKPQHF. The CDR3 region has the DNA TGTGCCATCCGATCAGGGCAGAAGCCCCAGCATTTT.

The chain has TRBV4-1 and TRBJ2-3; no clear D. In germline, CDR1 is MGHRA, CDR2 YSYEKL. Trimming took off 0 bases at V and 4 bases at J, with 8 bases between the two ends. The CDR3 extends over 14 amino acids. This CDR3 reads CASSQDRVADTQYF. The CDR3 DNA reads TGCGCCAGCAGCCAAGATCGCGTGGCAGATACGCAGTATTTT.

CDR3 sequence: CASSPSARDRGRNTYEQYF. As DNA, the CDR3 is TGTGCCAGCAGCCCCTCCGCGAGGGACAGGGGAAGGAATACCTACGAGCAGTACTTC. This chain joins TRBV7-9 and TRBJ2-7, with 10 bases that match TRBD1. Trimming at V came to 5 bases and at J to 2 bases, leaving 18 bases not matched to a gene. Germline loops: CDR1 SEHNR, CDR2 FQNEAQ (reference sequence). CDR3 length equals 19 residues.

The V gene is TRBV6-6, the J gene TRBJ1-2; the match to TRBD1 covers 9 bases. CDR3 length equals 15 residues. The V gene end was trimmed by 5 bases and the J gene end by 7 bases; junction bases not matched to a gene: 11. Germline CDR1 reads MNHNY; CDR2 reads SVGAGI (reference sequence). The CDR3 DNA reads TGTGCCAGCAGTGCTCCAACAGGGGGCAGGGGTGGCTACACCTTC. Amino acids: CASSAPTGGRGGYTF.

J is TRBJ2-2 and V is TRBV2, with D maybe TRBD2 (6 bases). The CDR3 spans 15 residues. The germline CDR1 and CDR2 sequences are SNHLY and FYNNEI. Trimming took off 8 bases at V and 3 bases at J, with 16 bases between the two ends. The CDR3 spells CASAGWRDYTGELFF. The CDR3 nucleotides are TGTGCCAGCGCCGGTTGGAGGGATTACACCGGGGAGCTGTTTTTT.